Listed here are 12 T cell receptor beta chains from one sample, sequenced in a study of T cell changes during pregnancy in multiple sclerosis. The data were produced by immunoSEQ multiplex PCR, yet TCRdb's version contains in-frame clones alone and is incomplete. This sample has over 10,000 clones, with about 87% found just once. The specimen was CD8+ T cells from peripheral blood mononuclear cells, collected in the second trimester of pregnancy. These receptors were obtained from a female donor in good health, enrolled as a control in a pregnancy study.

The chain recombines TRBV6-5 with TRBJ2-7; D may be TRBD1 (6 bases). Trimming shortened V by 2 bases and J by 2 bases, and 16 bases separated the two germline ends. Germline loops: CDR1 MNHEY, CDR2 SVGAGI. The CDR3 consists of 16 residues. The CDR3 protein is CASSYHLRDTPYEQYF. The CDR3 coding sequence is TGTGCCAGCAGTTACCATCTAAGGGACACCCCCTACGAGCAGTACTTC.

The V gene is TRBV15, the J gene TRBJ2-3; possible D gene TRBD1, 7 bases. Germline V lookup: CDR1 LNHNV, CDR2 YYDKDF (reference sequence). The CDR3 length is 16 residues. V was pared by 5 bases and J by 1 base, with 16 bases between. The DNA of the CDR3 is TGTGCCACCAGCTTGACTAGGACAGGCCGCACAGATACGCAGTATTTT. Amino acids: CATSLTRTGRTDTQYF.

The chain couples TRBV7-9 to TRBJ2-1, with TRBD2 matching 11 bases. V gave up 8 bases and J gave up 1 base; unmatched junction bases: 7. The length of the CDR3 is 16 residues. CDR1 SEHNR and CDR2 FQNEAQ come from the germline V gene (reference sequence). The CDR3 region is CASLSGLAVSYNEQFF. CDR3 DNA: TGTGCCAGCCTATCGGGACTAGCGGTTTCCTACAATGAGCAGTTCTTC.

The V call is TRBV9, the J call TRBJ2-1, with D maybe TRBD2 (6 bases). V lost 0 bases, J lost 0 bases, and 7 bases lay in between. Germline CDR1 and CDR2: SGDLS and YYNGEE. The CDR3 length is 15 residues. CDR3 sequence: CASSVDSGSYNEQFF. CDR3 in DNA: TGTGCCAGCAGCGTAGATAGCGGCTCCTACAATGAGCAGTTCTTC.

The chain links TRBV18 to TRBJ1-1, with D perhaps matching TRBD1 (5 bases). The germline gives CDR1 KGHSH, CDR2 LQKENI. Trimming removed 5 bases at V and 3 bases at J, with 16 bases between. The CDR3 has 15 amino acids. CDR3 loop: CASSISLGEDTEAFF. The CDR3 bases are TGTGCCAGCTCAATCTCGCTAGGGGAGGACACTGAAGCTTTCTTT.

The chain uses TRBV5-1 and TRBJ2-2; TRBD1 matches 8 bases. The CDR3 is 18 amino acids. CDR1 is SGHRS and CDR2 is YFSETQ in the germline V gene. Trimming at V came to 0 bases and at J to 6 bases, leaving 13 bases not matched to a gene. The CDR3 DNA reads TGCGCCAGCAGCTTGGATATCCGGACAGGGTTTTCTGCCGGGGAGCTGTTTTTT. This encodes CASSLDIRTGFSAGELFF.

The CDR3 region is CASSNPDRAHEQFF. CDR3 DNA: TGTGCCAGCAGTAACCCGGACAGGGCCCATGAGCAGTTCTTC. The rearrangement links TRBV25-1 to TRBJ2-1, with 8 bases that match TRBD1. CDR3 length: 14 amino acids. Germline trimming cut 5 bases from V and 8 bases from J; bases unmatched to any gene: 8. Per the germline V gene, CDR1 is MGHDK and CDR2 is SYGVNS.

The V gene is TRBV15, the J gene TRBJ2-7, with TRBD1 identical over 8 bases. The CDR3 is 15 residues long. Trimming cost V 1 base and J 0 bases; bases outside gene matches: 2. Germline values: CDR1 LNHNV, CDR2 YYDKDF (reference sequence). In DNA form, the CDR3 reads TGTGCCACCAGCAGAGGGACAGGGAGCTCCTACGAGCAGTACTTC. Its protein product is CATSRGTGSSYEQYF.

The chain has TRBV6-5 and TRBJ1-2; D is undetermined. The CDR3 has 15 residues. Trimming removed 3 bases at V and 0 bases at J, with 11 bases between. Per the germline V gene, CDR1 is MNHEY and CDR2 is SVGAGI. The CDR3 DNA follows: TGTGCCAGCAGTTATGTACCGGTAGCTAACTATGGCTACACCTTC. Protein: CASSYVPVANYGYTF.

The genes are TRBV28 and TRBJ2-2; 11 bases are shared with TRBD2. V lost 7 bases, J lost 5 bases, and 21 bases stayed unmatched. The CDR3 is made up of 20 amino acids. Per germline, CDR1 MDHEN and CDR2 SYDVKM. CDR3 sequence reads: CASTRKTGTSGPLFTGELFF. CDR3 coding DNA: TGTGCCAGCACGCGTAAGACCGGGACTAGCGGACCCTTATTTACCGGGGAGCTGTTTTTT.

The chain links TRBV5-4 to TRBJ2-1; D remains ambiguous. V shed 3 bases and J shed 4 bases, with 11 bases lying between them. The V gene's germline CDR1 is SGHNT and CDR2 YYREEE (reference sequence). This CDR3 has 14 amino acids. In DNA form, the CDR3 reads TGTGCCAGCAGCTCCTCACAAGATTACAATGAGCAGTTCTTC. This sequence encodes CASSSSQDYNEQFF.

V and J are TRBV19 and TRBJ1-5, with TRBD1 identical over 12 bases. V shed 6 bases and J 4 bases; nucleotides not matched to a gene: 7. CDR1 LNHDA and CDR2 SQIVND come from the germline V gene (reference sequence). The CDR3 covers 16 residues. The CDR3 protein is CASRRDRGLRNQPQHF. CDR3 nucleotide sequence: TGTGCCAGTAGACGGGACAGGGGGCTTAGGAATCAGCCCCAGCATTTT.